Below, 24 T cell receptor beta chains from the same sample are listed, as sequenced in a study of shared clonotypes between healthy human individuals. The method was immunoSEQ multiplex PCR; TCRdb's version includes in-frame clones alone and lacks a portion of them. The sample includes about 2,200,000 clones, roughly 91% of them seen just once. The naive CD8 subset, CD45RO-negative cells positively selected for CCR7, excluded terminally differentiated effector memory CD45RA+ cells. The specimen sequenced was naive CD8+ T cells from PBMCs. The source is a man in his late teens or twenties in good health. Some clones in this sample may be carry-over from other donors' samples.

Worth noting for this clone: Other DNA variants within this sample encode the same CDR3. This chain joins TRBV5-1 and TRBJ2-7; D not certain. Per the germline V gene, CDR1 is SGHRS and CDR2 is YFSETQ. With 5 bases removed from V and 4 bases from J, the gap between germline ends came to 7 bases. This CDR3 has 11 amino acids. The CDR3 is CASRDGYEQYF. CDR3 nucleotide sequence: TGCGCCAGCAGGGACGGGTACGAGCAGTACTTC.

This clone has just one count. The V and J genes are TRBV15 and TRBJ2-3; D not certain. The CDR3 is made up of 14 amino acids. The V and J ends lost 3 bases and 2 bases respectively, with 9 bases between them. From germline, CDR1 is LNHNV and CDR2 YYDKDF (reference sequence). The CDR3 sequence: CATSRRLNTDTQYF. CDR3 coding DNA: TGTGCCACCAGCAGGAGACTTAACACAGATACGCAGTATTTT.

A note on this clone: Additional DNA sequences in this sample encode the identical CDR3. The V gene is TRBV4-2, the J gene TRBJ2-7, with D hard to call. The CDR3 covers 13 residues. The V gene lost 4 bases and the J gene lost 3 bases, with 10 bases spanning the gap. CDR1 and CDR2 (germline): LGHNA, YNFKEQ. CDR3 in amino acids: CASSPGLGYEQYF. In DNA, the CDR3 is TGTGCCAGCAGCCCGGGCCTGGGCTACGAGCAGTACTTC.

V usage is TRBV7-3 and J usage is TRBJ2-4; 11 bases match TRBD2. The CDR3 has 15 amino acids. The germline V gene has CDR1 SGHTA and CDR2 FQGTGA. Losses at the gene ends were 5 bases for V and 4 bases for J; bases not matched to a gene: 4. The CDR3 reads CASSTLAGGKNIQYF. The CDR3 nucleotides are TGTGCCAGCAGCACTTTAGCGGGAGGGAAAAACATTCAGTACTTC.

Here the CDR3 DNA reads TGTGCCAGCAGCCAAGACAGGGGGCTTGGAGAGACCCAGTACTTC. Translating it yields CASSQDRGLGETQYF. This chain uses TRBV7-8 with TRBJ2-5, with 10 bases fitting TRBD1. Unmatched junction bases numbered 7, after V lost 5 bases and J lost 4 bases. The CDR3 is made up of 15 amino acids. Germline V gives CDR1 SGHVS, CDR2 FQNEAQ.

This chain uses TRBV27 with TRBJ1-1, with unresolved D. This CDR3 spans 13 amino acids. Germline V CDR1 and CDR2: MNHEY, SMNVEV (reference sequence). V was trimmed by 2 bases and J by 4 bases, leaving 8 bases between them. CDR3 region: CASSLRQPTEAFF. The CDR3 DNA is TGTGCCAGCAGTTTACGACAACCCACTGAAGCTTTCTTT.

This chain connects TRBV4-3 to TRBJ2-1, with 10 bases matching TRBD1. After removal of 3 bases from V and 5 bases from J, the junction contained 7 bases not matched to a gene. Germline CDR1 is LGHNA and CDR2 is YSLEER. The CDR3 runs 16 residues. In DNA, the CDR3 is TGCGCCAGCAGCCATAGGACAGGGGGGATAGACAATGAGCAGTTCTTC. Translated: CASSHRTGGIDNEQFF.

The rearrangement links TRBV7-9 to TRBJ2-2; D not certain. Between the trimmed V and J ends, which lost 5 bases and 0 bases, there was a span of 13 bases. Germline CDR1 and CDR2: SEHNR and FQNEAQ (reference sequence). The CDR3 consists of 16 residues. DNA for the CDR3: TGTGCCAGCAGCCCCCGCATCCGGGCGAACACCGGGGAGCTGTTTTTT. Amino acids: CASSPRIRANTGELFF.

The genes are TRBV28 and TRBJ2-5; 15 bases map to TRBD2. V shed 6 bases, J shed 4 bases, and the junction held 9 bases outside the gene matches. The germline gives CDR1 MDHEN, CDR2 SYDVKM. CDR3 length: 17 residues. The CDR3 reads CASSGLAGGPGRETQYF. CDR3 in DNA: TGTGCCAGCAGCGGACTAGCGGGAGGGCCAGGGCGAGAGACCCAGTACTTC.

The J gene is TRBJ2-2, the V gene TRBV14; perhaps TRBD1 as D (5 bases). The CDR3 extends over 13 amino acids. Germline V lookup: CDR1 SGHDN, CDR2 FVKESK. V shed 5 bases and J shed 6 bases, with 10 bases lying between them. This CDR3 is CASSSRVPGELFF. The DNA of the CDR3 is TGTGCCAGCAGCTCCAGGGTGCCCGGGGAGCTGTTTTTT.

The gene calls are TRBV6-5 and TRBJ2-1; possibly TRBD2 for D (6 bases). Germline-derived CDR1 and CDR2 are MNHEY and SVGAGI. V shed 6 bases and J shed 5 bases, with 14 bases lying between them. The CDR3 runs 14 residues. The CDR3 coding sequence is TGTGCCAGCAGCGCCGGGACTTCCCACAATGAGCAGTTCTTC. It yields the protein CASSAGTSHNEQFF.

The chain uses TRBV2 and TRBJ2-7, with 9 nucleotides matching TRBD1. Germline V gene lookup returns CDR1 SNHLY and CDR2 FYNNEI. The CDR3 loop spans 15 amino acids. With V trimmed by 3 bases and J by 6 bases, 9 bases remained unmatched. CDR3 in amino acids: CASSDRGGTGPEQYF. CDR3 DNA sequence: TGTGCCAGCAGTGATCGTGGGGGGACAGGGCCCGAGCAGTACTTC.

The genes are TRBV15 and TRBJ2-5; D might be TRBD2 (5 bases). V was clipped by 5 bases and J by 4 bases, with 17 bases between them. The germline gives CDR1 LNHNV, CDR2 YYDKDF (reference sequence). This CDR3 is built from 15 residues. CDR3 DNA: TGTGCCACCAGCCGGAAACTAGTTTCGGTAGAGACCCAGTACTTC. Protein sequence: CATSRKLVSVETQYF.

The genes are TRBV5-8 and TRBJ2-7, with a possible D match to TRBD2 (6 bases). CDR3 length: 11 amino acids. The germline V gene has CDR1 SGHTS and CDR2 YDEGEE. V lost 4 bases and J 4 bases, leaving 6 bases between the germline ends. The CDR3 reads CASSAGYEQYF. In nucleotides, the CDR3 is TGTGCCAGCAGCGCGGGGTACGAGCAGTACTTC.

The rearrangement links TRBV9 to TRBJ2-1, with D possibly being TRBD1 (7 bases). The CDR3 is 16 amino acids. Per the germline V gene, CDR1 is SGDLS and CDR2 is YYNGEE. V was trimmed by 4 bases and J by 2 bases, leaving 16 bases between them. CDR3 DNA: TGTGCCAGCAGCAAGGGGGCGGAGGGGGCCTACAATGAGCAGTTCTTC. Residues: CASSKGAEGAYNEQFF.

This chain links TRBV5-6 with TRBJ2-2; possible D gene TRBD1, 5 bases. V was cut by 0 bases and J by 5 bases, with 8 bases left in between. This CDR3 is 14 amino acids long. Germline V CDR1 and CDR2: SGHDT, YYEEEE. The CDR3 region has the DNA TGTGCCAGCAGCTTGGGGGGCTCTACCGGGGAGCTGTTTTTT. Residues: CASSLGGSTGELFF.

The V gene is TRBV10-1, the J gene TRBJ2-7; tentatively, D is TRBD1 (5 bases). Germline V CDR1 and CDR2: WNHNN, SYGVQD (reference sequence). The germline V and J ends were trimmed by 9 bases and 3 bases, with 12 bases remaining between them. The CDR3 is 12 residues long. CDR3 protein: CASPSTVYEQYF. The CDR3 DNA reads TGCGCCAGTCCCTCGACAGTCTACGAGCAGTACTTC.

This chain joins TRBV4-1 and TRBJ1-2; maybe TRBD1 (5 bases). CDR3 size: 14 residues. Trimming took off 0 bases at V and 6 bases at J, with 11 bases between the two ends. CDR1 is MGHRA, CDR2 YSYEKL, per germline. DNA of the CDR3: TGCGCCAGCAGCCAAGATCCTTGGGGGGATGGCTACACCTTC. Translated, it gives CASSQDPWGDGYTF.

The chain has TRBV19 and TRBJ2-5; the D is unclear. Trimming took 4 bases from V and 2 from J, leaving 8 bases between them. The CDR3 length is 13 residues. Looked up from germline, CDR1 is LNHDA and CDR2 is SQIVND (reference sequence). CDR3 region: CASSTGYQETQYF. The CDR3 DNA is TGTGCCAGTAGTACTGGCTATCAAGAGACCCAGTACTTC.

J is TRBJ2-1 and V is TRBV11-2; D gene unclear. The CDR3 is 14 residues long. The V gene lost 0 bases and the J gene lost 3 bases, with 6 bases spanning the gap. Per germline, CDR1 SGHAT and CDR2 FQNNGV. The CDR3 DNA follows: TGTGCCAGCAGCTTAGAGAACAGCTACAATGAGCAGTTCTTC. Translating gives CASSLENSYNEQFF.

The rearrangement uses TRBV29-1 and TRBJ2-7, with D hard to call. V was pared by 7 bases and J by 5 bases, with 9 bases between. CDR3 length equals 10 residues. Germline V gene data show CDR1 as SQVTM and CDR2 as ANQGSEA. The CDR3 nucleotides are TGCAGCGCCCAGACGGACGAGCAGTACTTC. Amino acids: CSAQTDEQYF.

CDR3 DNA sequence: TGTGCCAGCAGCTCTACAGGGAGCTCCTACGAGCAGTACTTC. It specifies CASSSTGSSYEQYF. The V and J genes are TRBV11-1 and TRBJ2-7, with a possible D match to TRBD1 (6 bases). The CDR3 has 14 amino acids. Between the trimmed V and J ends, which lost 4 bases and 0 bases, there was a span of 10 bases. Germline CDR1 and CDR2: SGHAT and FQDESV (reference sequence).

For this clone: Other DNA sequences in the sample encode the same CDR3. The chain recombines TRBV27 with TRBJ1-3, with 9 bases identical to TRBD1. V lost 4 bases and J lost 0; bases outside the gene matches: 4. The CDR3 consists of 16 residues. Germline values: CDR1 MNHEY, CDR2 SMNVEV (reference sequence). The CDR3 nucleotides read TGTGCCAGCAGTTCCCAACAGGGGGCCTCTGGAAACACCATATATTTT. This translates into CASSSQQGASGNTIYF.

This CDR3 reads CASSQRDSGMETQYF. CDR3 coding DNA: TGCGCCAGCAGCCAGCGGGACTCGGGGATGGAGACCCAGTACTTC. This chain links TRBV5-1 with TRBJ2-5, with 7 bases aligning to TRBD2. Losses at the gene ends were 4 bases for V and 5 bases for J; bases not matched to a gene: 11. The germline CDR1 and CDR2 sequences are SGHRS and YFSETQ. The CDR3 has 15 residues. Variable domain in full (rest from reference TRBV5-1 and TRBJ2-5): KAGVTQTPRYLIKTRGQQVTLSCSPISGHRSVSWYQQTPGQGLQFLFEYFSETQRNKGNFPGRFSGRQFSNSRSEMNVSTLELGDSALYLCASSQRDSGMETQYFGPGTRLLVL.